These 32 T cell receptor beta chains were sequenced from one sample in a study of blood T cell repertoires in COVID-19. Method: immunoSEQ multiplex PCR; TCRdb's copy keeps in-frame clones and lacks some. Of 250,000 to 300,000 clones detected, approximately 78% appear once; the ten largest clones hold roughly 4.7%. The specimen sequenced was PBMCs or T cells enriched from blood (not recorded which). The receptors come from a man aged 35 to 55 who had been exposed to COVID-19.

This clone was detected only a few times. The chain uses TRBV30 and TRBJ2-1; D might be TRBD2 (6 bases). Germline values: CDR1 GTSNPN, CDR2 SVGIG (reference sequence). This CDR3 is built from 18 residues. V lost 1 base, J lost 3 bases, and 22 bases lay in between. Written as DNA, the CDR3 is TGTGCCTGGAGTGGACCCCTTATTTCGGGAGTGAGCTACAATGAGCAGTTCTTC. This translates into CAWSGPLISGVSYNEQFF.

The chain employs TRBV6-5 and TRBJ1-4, with D unclear. Germline CDR1 MNHEY, CDR2 SVGAGI. The CDR3 is 14 residues long. Trimming shortened V by 5 bases and J by 7 bases, and 14 bases separated the two germline ends. CDR3 region: CASSLTGFPEKLFF. The CDR3 DNA is TGTGCCAGCAGTCTCACGGGTTTCCCTGAAAAACTGTTTTTT.

The rearrangement links TRBV27 to TRBJ2-2; possibly TRBD1 for D (5 bases). CDR3 length equals 14 residues. Germline-derived CDR1 and CDR2 are MNHEY and SMNVEV (reference sequence). Deletions cut 7 bases from V and 7 bases from J, with 16 bases between. The CDR3 DNA reads as TGTGCCAGCACCTCGCACAGCACAGGCGGGGAGCTGTTTTTT. Its protein is CASTSHSTGGELFF.

This clone was seen a few times. The V and J genes are TRBV7-9 and TRBJ2-3, with 9 bases matching TRBD2. Trimming cost V 6 bases and J 6 bases; bases outside gene matches: 13. The CDR3 totals 16 residues. Germline V gene lookup returns CDR1 SEHNR and CDR2 FQNEAQ (reference sequence). The CDR3 loop is CASRHSGTSLGDTQYF. Here the CDR3 DNA reads TGTGCCAGCAGACATTCCGGGACTAGCCTGGGGGATACGCAGTATTTT. The whole variable domain, remainder taken from reference TRBV7-9 and TRBJ2-3, is DTGVSQNPRHKITKRGQNVTFRCDPISEHNRLYWYRQTLGQGPEFLTYFQNEAQLEKSRLLSDRFSAERPKGSFSTLEIQRTEQGDSAMYLCASRHSGTSLGDTQYFGPGTRLTVL.

The rearrangement links TRBV7-6 to TRBJ2-7; no definite D call. CDR3 length: 13 residues. Trimming stripped 2 bases from V and 2 bases from J, with 7 bases between. CDR1 is SGHVS and CDR2 is FNYEAQ in the germline V gene. The CDR3 DNA sequence: TGTGCCAGCAGCTTATTTCCAACCTACGAGCAGTACTTC. It is translated as CASSLFPTYEQYF.

The chain links TRBV14 to TRBJ1-2, with D possibly matching TRBD1 (6 bases). Germline V gene lookup returns CDR1 SGHDN and CDR2 FVKESK. V was clipped by 1 base and J by 6 bases, with 12 bases between them. The CDR3 consists of 14 residues. The CDR3 nucleotides are TGTGCCAGCAGCCAAGTGAACAGGGTAGATGGCTACACCTTC. Protein sequence: CASSQVNRVDGYTF.

This clone was observed once. V and J are TRBV12-5 and TRBJ2-5, with TRBD1 identical over 7 bases. The germline V gene encodes CDR1 LGHNT and CDR2 FRNRAP. This CDR3 has 16 amino acids. The J segment lost 5 bases and the V segment lost 6 bases, leaving 15 bases of the junction unmatched. CDR3 nucleotide sequence: TGTGCTAGTGGCTCCCCCACCGGGACAGTTGAGGAGACCCAGTACTTC. This gives the protein CASGSPTGTVEETQYF. The full variable domain, in which reference TRBV12-5 and TRBJ2-5 provide the parts outside the CDR3, is DARVTQTPRHKVTEMGQEVTMRCQPILGHNTVFWYRQTMMQGLELLAYFRNRAPLDDSGMPKDRFSAEMPDATLATLKIQPSEPRDSAVYFCASGSPTGTVEETQYFGPGTRLLVL.

The chain joins TRBV6-5 to TRBJ1-5; D not resolved. CDR1 MNHEY and CDR2 SVGAGI come from the germline V gene. Trimming removed 6 bases at V and 7 bases at J, with 19 bases between. The CDR3 has 15 amino acids. The CDR3 spells CASSVERGSRQPQHF. CDR3 DNA sequence: TGTGCCAGCAGCGTCGAACGGGGATCGAGACAGCCCCAGCATTTT.

This chain uses TRBV19 with TRBJ1-5; D is unresolved. CDR3 length: 17 amino acids. The V end was cut by 7 bases, the J end by 0 bases, with 19 bases between. Germline CDR1 LNHDA, CDR2 SQIVND (reference sequence). CDR3 in DNA: TGTGCCAGTACCCCGTGGCAGCCAAGGAGTAGCAATCAGCCCCAGCATTTT. This encodes CASTPWQPRSSNQPQHF.

This clone was found a few times. The V call is TRBV21-1, the J call TRBJ2-3; whether TRBD2, the table's D call, matches the DNA was not checked. TRBV21-1 is a documented pseudogene. The CDR3 runs 17 residues. CDR3 coding DNA: TGTGCCAGCAGCAAAGCCGAGCGGGAGGGGGGCACAGATACGCAGTATTTT. Its translation: CASSKAEREGGTDTQYF.

The V and J genes are TRBV28 and TRBJ2-7, with D possibly being TRBD2 (6 bases). This CDR3 is built from 16 residues. The V and J ends lost 6 bases and 2 bases respectively, with 20 bases between them. From germline, CDR1 is MDHEN and CDR2 SYDVKM. In nucleotides, the CDR3 is TGTGCCAGCAGGGGGGATCTGGCTAGCGCCACCTACGAGCAGTACTTC. It yields the protein CASRGDLASATYEQYF.

This sequence joins TRBV7-3 and TRBJ2-7; 10 nucleotides match TRBD1. The CDR3 has 14 amino acids. CDR1 and CDR2 from the germline V gene are SGHTA and FQGTGA. Trimming at V came to 6 bases and at J to 2 bases, leaving 4 bases not matched to a gene. Here the CDR3 reads CASSKGTGAYEQYF. CDR3 bases: TGTGCCAGCAGTAAAGGGACAGGGGCCTACGAGCAGTACTTC.

J is TRBJ2-1 and V is TRBV4-2; 9 nucleotides line up with TRBD2. Trimming removed 3 bases from V and 10 bases from J; junction bases left unmatched: 4. Germline CDR1 LGHNA, CDR2 YNFKEQ. This CDR3 comprises 13 residues. In DNA, the CDR3 is TGTGCCAGCAGCCAGCCTAGCGGGAACGAGCAGTTCTTC. It codes for CASSQPSGNEQFF.

The table lists this clone with a count of one. The J gene is TRBJ2-1, the V gene TRBV7-3, with TRBD2 identical over 8 bases. Germline-derived CDR1 and CDR2 are SGHTA and FQGTGA. V lost 4 bases, J lost 6 bases, and 5 bases stayed unmatched. This CDR3 has 14 residues. The CDR3 coding sequence is TGTGCCAGCAGCTCCGGACTAGCTCCCAATGAGCAGTTCTTC. Its protein product is CASSSGLAPNEQFF. The whole variable domain, filled in from reference TRBV7-3 and TRBJ2-1, reads GAGVSQTPSNKVTEKGKYVELRCDPISGHTALYWYRQSLGQGPEFLIYFQGTGAADDSGLPNDRFFAVRPEGSVSTLKIQRTERGDSAVYLCASSSGLAPNEQFFGPGTRLTVL.

J is TRBJ2-1 and V is TRBV7-8; 9 bases line up with TRBD1. The CDR3 loop spans 16 amino acids. Trimming removed 3 bases from V and 6 bases from J; junction bases left unmatched: 9. Germline V gene sequence: CDR1 SGHVS, CDR2 FQNEAQ. Here the CDR3 reads CASSFEGTGHRNEQFF. The CDR3 DNA sequence: TGTGCCAGCAGCTTCGAAGGGACAGGGCATCGCAATGAGCAGTTCTTC.

A remark on this clone: Other DNA sequences in the sample encode the same CDR3. The V gene is TRBV7-9, the J gene TRBJ2-1; 7 nucleotides line up with TRBD1. This CDR3 has 12 residues. Losses at the gene ends were 1 base for V and 10 bases for J; bases not matched to a gene: 1. CDR1 and CDR2 (germline): SEHNR, FQNEAQ (reference sequence). The CDR3 is CASSLGTGEQFF. Written as DNA, the CDR3 is TGTGCCAGCAGCTTAGGGACAGGCGAGCAGTTCTTC.

The gene calls are TRBV5-1 and TRBJ1-2; TRBD1 is a possible D gene (5 bases). Germline V gives CDR1 SGHRS, CDR2 YFSETQ. V lost 5 bases to trimming and J lost 2 bases, with 10 bases between them. The CDR3 runs to 13 residues. The CDR3 region has the DNA TGCGCCAGCAGATATGACAGCAACTATGGCTACACCTTC. Translation: CASRYDSNYGYTF.

The V call is TRBV9, the J call TRBJ2-2; 7 bases map to TRBD2. Per the germline V gene, CDR1 is SGDLS and CDR2 is YYNGEE. The CDR3 consists of 17 residues. V lost 2 bases to trimming and J lost 3 bases; unmatched junction nucleotides: 10. As DNA, the CDR3 is TGTGCCAGCAGCGTCGTACCTAGCGGCCGATACACCGGGGAGCTGTTTTTT. It is translated as CASSVVPSGRYTGELFF. Combining the CDR3 with reference TRBV9 and TRBJ2-2 gives the whole variable domain DSGVTQTPKHLITATGQRVTLRCSPRSGDLSVYWYQQSLDQGLQFLIQYYNGEERAKGNILERFSAQQFPDLHSELNLSSLELGDSALYFCASSVVPSGRYTGELFFGEGSRLTVL.

The V gene is TRBV29-1, the J gene TRBJ2-7, with 9 bases matching TRBD1. The CDR3 runs 13 residues. Germline CDR1 SQVTM, CDR2 ANQGSEA. Trimming at V came to 6 bases and at J to 6 bases, leaving 9 bases not matched to a gene. The CDR3 loop is CSVSRTGVFEQYF. Written as DNA, the CDR3 is TGCAGCGTCTCAAGGACAGGGGTCTTCGAGCAGTACTTC.

In DNA, the CDR3 is TGTGCCAGTAAGGGTAGAGCGGGATCCGCCTACAATGAGCAGTTCTTC. It codes for CASKGRAGSAYNEQFF. J is TRBJ2-1 and V is TRBV19; 7 bases map to TRBD2. V shed 7 bases, J shed 2 bases, and the junction held 11 bases outside the gene matches. Germline CDR1 reads LNHDA; CDR2 reads SQIVND (reference sequence). The CDR3 extends over 16 amino acids.

This clone was observed at least ten times. The V call is TRBV14, the J call TRBJ1-1, with D uncertain. V was pared by 0 bases and J by 5 bases, with 7 bases between. The CDR3 sequence is 13 residues long. Germline V gene lookup returns CDR1 SGHDN and CDR2 FVKESK. The CDR3 here is CASSQEVRTEAFF. In DNA, the CDR3 is TGTGCCAGCAGCCAAGAAGTGCGGACTGAAGCTTTCTTT.

This chain uses TRBV6-5 with TRBJ1-3; the match to TRBD1 covers 7 bases. The CDR3 is 14 amino acids. Germline CDR1 is MNHEY and CDR2 is SVGAGI. With V trimmed by 3 bases and J by 6 bases, 5 bases remained unmatched. CDR3 bases: TGTGCCAGCAGTTATCGGACAGGCTTAAACACCATATATTTT. The encoded protein is CASSYRTGLNTIYF.

This clone appeared many times. The chain has TRBV9 and TRBJ2-5; D gene uncertain. V shed 0 bases and J shed 4 bases, with 16 bases lying between them. The CDR3 length is 16 residues. From germline, CDR1 is SGDLS and CDR2 YYNGEE. CDR3 amino acids: CASSVVGSFGGETQYF. In DNA form, the CDR3 reads TGTGCCAGCAGCGTAGTAGGCAGTTTCGGCGGAGAGACCCAGTACTTC.

The chain couples TRBV10-3 to TRBJ1-2; TRBD1 agrees at 12 bases. The CDR3 runs 14 residues. CDR1 and CDR2 from the germline V gene are ENHRY and SYGVKD. V gave up 7 bases and J gave up 5 bases; unmatched junction bases: 5. CDR3 loop: CAITRDRGQYGYTF. Written as DNA, the CDR3 is TGTGCCATCACTAGGGACAGGGGGCAATATGGCTACACCTTC.

V gene TRBV5-1 combines with J gene TRBJ2-3, with D maybe TRBD2 (5 bases). CDR3 length: 10 amino acids. Trimming removed 7 bases at V and 5 bases at J, with 5 bases between. Germline V gene lookup returns CDR1 SGHRS and CDR2 YFSETQ. CDR3 nucleotide sequence: TGCGCCAGCGGAGGAGATACGCAGTATTTT. Translation gives CASGGDTQYF. The full variable domain, completed using reference TRBV5-1 and TRBJ2-3, is KAGVTQTPRYLIKTRGQQVTLSCSPISGHRSVSWYQQTPGQGLQFLFEYFSETQRNKGNFPGRFSGRQFSNSRSEMNVSTLELGDSALYLCASGGDTQYFGPGTRLTVL.

This clone has only a few counts. The rearrangement joins TRBV5-1 to TRBJ2-1, with 11 positions matching TRBD2. V lost 4 bases and J lost 5; bases outside the gene matches: 8. The CDR3 has 16 residues. Germline V CDR1 and CDR2: SGHRS, YFSETQ. This CDR3 reads CASSLTSGRMDNEQFF. The DNA for the CDR3 is TGCGCCAGCAGCCTAACTAGCGGGAGAATGGACAATGAGCAGTTCTTC.

V and J are TRBV30 and TRBJ1-6; D is uncertain. This CDR3 contains 17 residues. Trimming took off 1 base at V and 9 bases at J, with 22 bases between the two ends. Germline V lookup: CDR1 GTSNPN, CDR2 SVGIG (reference sequence). The CDR3 DNA reads as TGTGCCTGGAGTGACGACCTCGGGAATCTTGGGAGTTCACCCCTCCACTTT. Translating it yields CAWSDDLGNLGSSPLHF.

This sequence joins TRBV7-3 and TRBJ2-4, with D possibly matching TRBD1 (6 bases). Between the trimmed V and J ends, which lost 5 bases and 6 bases, there was a span of 17 bases. Per the germline V gene, CDR1 is SGHTA and CDR2 is FQGTGA. This CDR3 spans 15 amino acids. CDR3 protein: CASSGGGSVGNIQYF. The CDR3 region has the DNA TGTGCCAGCAGCGGGGGCGGAAGTGTTGGAAACATTCAGTACTTC.

The chain employs TRBV18 and TRBJ2-5, with TRBD2 identical over 13 bases. Germline trimming cut 2 bases from V and 7 bases from J; bases unmatched to any gene: 7. CDR1 KGHSH and CDR2 LQKENI come from the germline V gene. CDR3 length: 16 amino acids. The CDR3 sequence is CASSPTGTSGKVTQYF. CDR3 DNA sequence: TGTGCCAGCTCACCAACCGGGACTAGCGGGAAGGTGACCCAGTACTTC.

The rearrangement links TRBV7-2 to TRBJ1-1, with D possibly being TRBD1 (6 bases). V lost 5 bases and J 8 bases, leaving 15 bases between the germline ends. The CDR3 extends over 13 amino acids. The germline V gene encodes CDR1 SGHTA and CDR2 FQGNSA. The CDR3 nucleotides read TGTGCCAGCAGCGAAGGATGGGGGACAGAAGCTTTCTTT. Its translation: CASSEGWGTEAFF.

The rearrangement joins TRBV5-4 to TRBJ1-4; 9 bases fit TRBD1. The CDR3 is 14 amino acids. CDR1 SGHNT and CDR2 YYREEE come from the germline V gene (reference sequence). V lost 4 bases to trimming and J lost 7 bases; unmatched junction nucleotides: 5. The CDR3 protein is CASSNRDRVEKLFF. In DNA, the CDR3 is TGTGCCAGCAGCAACCGGGACAGGGTTGAAAAACTGTTTTTT.

Comment on this clone: An end of the junction does not agree with germline; a read error may underlie this. The rearrangement uses TRBV7-8 and TRBJ2-7, with 7 bases identical to TRBD2. The germline V gene has CDR1 SGHVS and CDR2 FQNEAQ. The CDR3 has 14 residues. The CDR3 region has the DNA TGTGCCAGCAGCTTAGCGACTAGCTCCCACGAGCAGTACTTC. This gives the protein CASSLATSSHEQYF.